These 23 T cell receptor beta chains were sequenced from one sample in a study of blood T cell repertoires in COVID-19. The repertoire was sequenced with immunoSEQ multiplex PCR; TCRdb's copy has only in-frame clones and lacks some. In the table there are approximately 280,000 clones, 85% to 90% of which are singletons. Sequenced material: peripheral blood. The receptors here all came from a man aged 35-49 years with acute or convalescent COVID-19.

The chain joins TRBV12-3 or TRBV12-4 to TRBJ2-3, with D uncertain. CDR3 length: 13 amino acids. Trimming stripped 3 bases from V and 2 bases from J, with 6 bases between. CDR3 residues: CASSFNYTDTQYF. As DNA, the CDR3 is TGTGCCAGCAGTTTTAACTACACAGATACGCAGTATTTT.

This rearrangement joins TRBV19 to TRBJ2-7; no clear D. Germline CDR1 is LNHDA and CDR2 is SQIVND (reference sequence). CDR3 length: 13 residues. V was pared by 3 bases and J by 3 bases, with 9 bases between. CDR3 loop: CASSIAVDYEQYF. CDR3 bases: TGTGCCAGTAGTATTGCGGTTGACTACGAGCAGTACTTC.

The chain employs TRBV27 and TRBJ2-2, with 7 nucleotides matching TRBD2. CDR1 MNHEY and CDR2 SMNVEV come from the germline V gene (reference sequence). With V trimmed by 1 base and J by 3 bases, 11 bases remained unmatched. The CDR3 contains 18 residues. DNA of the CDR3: TGTGCCAGCAGTTTATTAGTCTGGGGGGGGTTGGACACCGGGGAGCTGTTTTTT. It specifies CASSLLVWGGLDTGELFF.

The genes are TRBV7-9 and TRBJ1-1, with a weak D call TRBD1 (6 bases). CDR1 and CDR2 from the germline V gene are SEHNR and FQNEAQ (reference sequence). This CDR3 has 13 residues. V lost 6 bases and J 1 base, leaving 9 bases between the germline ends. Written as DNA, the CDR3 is TGTGCCAGCAGGCTGACAGGGAACACTGAAGCTTTCTTT. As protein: CASRLTGNTEAFF.

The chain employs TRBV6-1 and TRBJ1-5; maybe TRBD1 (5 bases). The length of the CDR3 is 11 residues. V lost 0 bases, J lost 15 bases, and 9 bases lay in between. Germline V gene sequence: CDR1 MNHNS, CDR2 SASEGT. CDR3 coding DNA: TGTGCCAGCAGTGAAGCGGGGGGAGGGCATTTT. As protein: CASSEAGGGHF.

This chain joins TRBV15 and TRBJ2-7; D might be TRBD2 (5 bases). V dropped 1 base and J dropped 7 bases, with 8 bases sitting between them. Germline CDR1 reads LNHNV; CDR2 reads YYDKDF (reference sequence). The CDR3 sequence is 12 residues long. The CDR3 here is CATSRGGSEQYF. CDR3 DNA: TGTGCCACCAGCAGAGGCGGGTCTGAGCAGTACTTC.

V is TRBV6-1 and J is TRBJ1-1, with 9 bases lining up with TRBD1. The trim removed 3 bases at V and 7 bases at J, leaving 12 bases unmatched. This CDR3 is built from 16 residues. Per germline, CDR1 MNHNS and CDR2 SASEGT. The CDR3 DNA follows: TGTGCCAGCAGTGACCCCGGGACAGGGCTAGTTGGTGAAGCTTTCTTT. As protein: CASSDPGTGLVGEAFF.

CDR3 protein: CASSDHRIDGYTF. The CDR3 nucleotides are TGTGCCAGCAGTGACCACAGAATCGATGGCTACACCTTC. The rearrangement links TRBV6-1 to TRBJ1-2, with D unresolved. This CDR3 region has 13 residues. From germline, CDR1 is MNHNS and CDR2 SASEGT. The germline V and J ends were trimmed by 3 bases and 6 bases, with 11 bases remaining between them.

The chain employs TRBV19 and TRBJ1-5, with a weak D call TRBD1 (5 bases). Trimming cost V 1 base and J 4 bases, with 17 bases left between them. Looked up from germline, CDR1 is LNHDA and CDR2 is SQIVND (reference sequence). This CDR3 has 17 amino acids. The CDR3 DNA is TGTGCCAGTAGTATAGTCATGGGGCAGCCTAGTAATCAGCCCCAGCATTTT. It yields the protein CASSIVMGQPSNQPQHF.

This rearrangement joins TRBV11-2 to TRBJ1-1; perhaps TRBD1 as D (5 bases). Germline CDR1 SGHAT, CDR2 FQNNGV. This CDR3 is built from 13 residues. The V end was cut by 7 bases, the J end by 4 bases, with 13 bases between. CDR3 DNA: TGTGCCAGCATCATCCTGGGGGGCACTGAAGCTTTCTTT. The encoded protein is CASIILGGTEAFF.

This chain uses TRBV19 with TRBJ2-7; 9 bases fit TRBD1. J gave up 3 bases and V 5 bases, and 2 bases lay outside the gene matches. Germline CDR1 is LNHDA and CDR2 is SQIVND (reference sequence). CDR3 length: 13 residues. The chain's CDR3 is CASSLDRGYEQYF. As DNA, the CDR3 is TGTGCCAGTAGTCTGGACAGGGGCTACGAGCAGTACTTC.

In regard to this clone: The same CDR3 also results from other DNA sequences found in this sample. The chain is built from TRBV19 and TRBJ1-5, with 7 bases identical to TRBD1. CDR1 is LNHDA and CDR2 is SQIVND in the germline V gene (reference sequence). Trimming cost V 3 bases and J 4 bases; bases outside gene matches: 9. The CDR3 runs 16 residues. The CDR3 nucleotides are TGTGCCAGTAGTATCTCACAGGGGAAAGAGAATCAGCCCCAGCATTTT. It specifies CASSISQGKENQPQHF.

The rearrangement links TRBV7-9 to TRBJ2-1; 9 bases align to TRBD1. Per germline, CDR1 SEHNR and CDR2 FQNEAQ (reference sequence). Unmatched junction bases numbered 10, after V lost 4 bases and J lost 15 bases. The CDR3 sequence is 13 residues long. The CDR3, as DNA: TGTGCCAGCAGCTCGGACAGGGGATATTCGCTGTTCTTC. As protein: CASSSDRGYSLFF.

As DNA, the CDR3 is TGTGCCAGCAGCCAAGATTTAGAGCGGTTATATACGCAGTATTTT. This encodes CASSQDLERLYTQYF. V is TRBV4-2 and J is TRBJ2-3, with D maybe TRBD2 (5 bases). The V gene's germline CDR1 is LGHNA and CDR2 YNFKEQ. This CDR3 is 15 amino acids long. V dropped 0 bases and J dropped 7 bases, with 14 bases sitting between them.

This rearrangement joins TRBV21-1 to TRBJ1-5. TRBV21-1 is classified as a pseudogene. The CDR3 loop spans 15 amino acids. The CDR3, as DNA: TGTGCCAGCAGCAAAGGTCCGGGTTACGATCAGCCCCAGCATTTT. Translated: CASSKGPGYDQPQHF.

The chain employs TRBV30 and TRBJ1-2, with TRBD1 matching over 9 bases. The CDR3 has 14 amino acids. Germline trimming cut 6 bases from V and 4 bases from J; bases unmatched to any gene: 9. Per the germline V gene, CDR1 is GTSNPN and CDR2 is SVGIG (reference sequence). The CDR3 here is CACPTRDRAYGYTF. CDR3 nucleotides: TGTGCCTGCCCAACGCGGGACAGGGCCTATGGCTACACCTTC. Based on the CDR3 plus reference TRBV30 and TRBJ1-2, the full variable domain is SQTIHQWPATLVQPVGSPLSLECTVEGTSNPNLYWYRQAAGRGLQLLFYSVGIGQISSEVPQNLSASRPQDRQFILSSKKLLLSDSGFYLCACPTRDRAYGYTFGSGTRLTVV.

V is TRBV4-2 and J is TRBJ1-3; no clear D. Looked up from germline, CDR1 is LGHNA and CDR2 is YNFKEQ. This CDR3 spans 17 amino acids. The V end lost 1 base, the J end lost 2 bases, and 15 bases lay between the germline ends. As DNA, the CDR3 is TGTGCCAGCAGCCAAGTTGAAAGGAGTTGGGCTGGAAACACCATATATTTT. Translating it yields CASSQVERSWAGNTIYF.

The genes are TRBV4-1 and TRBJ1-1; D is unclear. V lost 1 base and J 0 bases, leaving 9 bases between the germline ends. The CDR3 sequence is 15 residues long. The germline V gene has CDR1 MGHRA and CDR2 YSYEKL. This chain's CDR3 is CASSQVGSMNTEAFF. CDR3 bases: TGCGCCAGCAGCCAAGTGGGCAGTATGAACACTGAAGCTTTCTTT.

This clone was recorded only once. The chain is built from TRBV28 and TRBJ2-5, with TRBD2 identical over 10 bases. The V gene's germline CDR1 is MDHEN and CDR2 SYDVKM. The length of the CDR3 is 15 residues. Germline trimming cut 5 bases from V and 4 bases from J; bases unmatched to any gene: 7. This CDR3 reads CASSPGTSARETQYF. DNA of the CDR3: TGTGCCAGCAGTCCCGGGACTAGCGCTCGAGAGACCCAGTACTTC.

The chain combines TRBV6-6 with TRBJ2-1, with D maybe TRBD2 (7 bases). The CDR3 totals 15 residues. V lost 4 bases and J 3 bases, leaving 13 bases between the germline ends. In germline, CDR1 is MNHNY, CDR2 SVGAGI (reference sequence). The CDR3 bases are TGTGCCAGCAGTTTTGGGGGGGCGAACTACAATGAGCAGTTCTTC. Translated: CASSFGGANYNEQFF.

CDR3 residues: CASSIGGSWPQHF. CDR3 DNA: TGTGCCAGTAGTATAGGCGGTTCGTGGCCCCAGCATTTT. V gene TRBV19 combines with J gene TRBJ1-5; D unclear. V was trimmed by 1 base and J by 9 bases, leaving 10 bases between them. Germline V gene lookup returns CDR1 LNHDA and CDR2 SQIVND (reference sequence). The CDR3 consists of 13 residues.

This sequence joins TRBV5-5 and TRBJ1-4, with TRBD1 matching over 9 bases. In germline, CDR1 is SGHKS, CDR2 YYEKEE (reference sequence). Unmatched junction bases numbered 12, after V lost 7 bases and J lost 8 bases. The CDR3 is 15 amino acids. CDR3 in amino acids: CASGLLTGGEEKLFF. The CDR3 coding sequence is TGTGCCAGCGGCCTCCTGACAGGGGGAGAAGAAAAACTGTTTTTT.

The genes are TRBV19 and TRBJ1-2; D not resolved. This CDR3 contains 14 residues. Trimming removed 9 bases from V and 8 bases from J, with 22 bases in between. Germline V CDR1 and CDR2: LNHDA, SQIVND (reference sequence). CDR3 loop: CASLPSPGDWGYTF. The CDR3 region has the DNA TGTGCCAGCCTCCCCTCGCCGGGAGACTGGGGCTACACCTTC.